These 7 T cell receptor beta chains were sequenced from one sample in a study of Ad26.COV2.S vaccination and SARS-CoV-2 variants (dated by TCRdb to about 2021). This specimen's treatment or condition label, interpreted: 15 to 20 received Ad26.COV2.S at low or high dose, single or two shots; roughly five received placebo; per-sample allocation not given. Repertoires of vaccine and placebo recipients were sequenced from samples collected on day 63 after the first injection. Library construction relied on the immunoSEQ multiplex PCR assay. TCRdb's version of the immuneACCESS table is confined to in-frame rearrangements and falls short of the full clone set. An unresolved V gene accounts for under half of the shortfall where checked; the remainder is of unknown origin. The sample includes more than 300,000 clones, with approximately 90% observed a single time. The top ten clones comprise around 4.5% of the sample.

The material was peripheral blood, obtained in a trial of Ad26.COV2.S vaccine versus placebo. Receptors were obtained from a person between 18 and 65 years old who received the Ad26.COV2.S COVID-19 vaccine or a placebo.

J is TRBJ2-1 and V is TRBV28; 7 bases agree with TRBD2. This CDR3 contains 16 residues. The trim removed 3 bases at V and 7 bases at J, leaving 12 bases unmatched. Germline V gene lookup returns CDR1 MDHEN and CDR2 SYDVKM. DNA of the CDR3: TGTGCCAGCAGTTTCCCCCTCTCGGGAGGTGGAAATGAGCAGTTCTTC. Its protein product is CASSFPLSGGGNEQFF.

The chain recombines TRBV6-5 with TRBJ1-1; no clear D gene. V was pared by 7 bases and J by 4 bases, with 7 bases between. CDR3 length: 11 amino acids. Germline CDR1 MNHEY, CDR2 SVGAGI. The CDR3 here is CASIRSTEAFF. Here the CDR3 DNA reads TGTGCCAGCATTAGATCCACTGAAGCTTTCTTT.

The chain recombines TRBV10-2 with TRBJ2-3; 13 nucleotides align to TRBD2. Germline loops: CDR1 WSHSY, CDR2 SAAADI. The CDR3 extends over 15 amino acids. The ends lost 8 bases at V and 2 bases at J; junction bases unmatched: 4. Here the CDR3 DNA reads TGCGCCAGCCTGGGACTAGCGGGGTCCACAGATACGCAGTATTTT. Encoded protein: CASLGLAGSTDTQYF.

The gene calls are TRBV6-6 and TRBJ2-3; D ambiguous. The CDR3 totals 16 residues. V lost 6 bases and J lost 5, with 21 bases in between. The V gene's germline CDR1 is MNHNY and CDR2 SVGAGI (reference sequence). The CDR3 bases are TGTGCCAGCAGCACCCTAACACGGTTTCTCGGAGATACGCAGTATTTT. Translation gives CASSTLTRFLGDTQYF.

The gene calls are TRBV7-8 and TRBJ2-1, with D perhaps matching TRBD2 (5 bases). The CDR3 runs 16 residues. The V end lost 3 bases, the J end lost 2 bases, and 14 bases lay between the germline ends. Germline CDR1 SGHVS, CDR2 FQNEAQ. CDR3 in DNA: TGTGCCAGCAGCTTTGGGAGTGGGGTCCCCTACAATGAGCAGTTCTTC. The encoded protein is CASSFGSGVPYNEQFF.

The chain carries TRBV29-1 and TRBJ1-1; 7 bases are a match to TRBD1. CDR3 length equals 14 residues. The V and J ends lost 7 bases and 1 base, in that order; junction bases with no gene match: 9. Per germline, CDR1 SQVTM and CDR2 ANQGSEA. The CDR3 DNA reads TGCAGCGGGAGAAGACAGGGCCGGAACACTGAAGCTTTCTTT. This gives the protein CSGRRQGRNTEAFF.

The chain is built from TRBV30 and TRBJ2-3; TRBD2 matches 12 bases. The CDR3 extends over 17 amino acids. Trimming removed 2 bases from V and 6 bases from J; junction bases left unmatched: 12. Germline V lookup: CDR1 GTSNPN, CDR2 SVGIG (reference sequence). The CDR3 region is CAWSLVQLAGGQDTQYF. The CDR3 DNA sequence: TGTGCCTGGAGTCTAGTCCAACTAGCGGGAGGACAGGATACGCAGTATTTT.